This T cell receptor (beta chain) was captured in a study of T cells in Graves' hyperthyroidism and ophthalmopathy. At least ten counts were recorded for this clonotype. TCR beta CDR3 regions were amplified from RNA. Initially, a first-round RT-PCR of the TCR CDR3 employed the HTBI primer set. TCRdb used MiXCR to reprocess the multiplex PCR reads, holding one entry per CDR3 protein. This table holds about 600,000 distinct CDR3 sequences, roughly 16% found once. Germline V gene data show CDR1 as MNHNS and CDR2 as SASEGT. With 1 base removed from V and 2 bases from J, the gap between germline ends came to 9 bases. CDR3 length: 14 amino acids.

The chain joins TRBV6-1 to TRBJ2-7, with D perhaps matching TRBD2 (5 bases). The clonotype was recovered from a woman between 40 and 50 years old with Graves' ophthalmopathy. The sequenced material came from blood. CDR3 coding DNA: TGTGCCAGCAGTGAAGTCGGGATTACCTACGAGCAGTACTTC. It is translated as CASSEVGITYEQYF.